The 22 T cell receptor beta chains below were found in one sample sequenced in a study of CD8 T cells in ankylosing spondylitis. TCRdb re-called the 5' RACE reads through MiXCR, storing one row per CDR3 protein. The sample has some 840,000 distinct CDR3 sequences; 12% are singletons. The antigens these receptors bind are not known. Whole-study findings and limits: Within ankylosing spondylitis blood, a TCR beta motif made up of roughly eight highly homologous variants appeared to be characteristic.

Source material: blood, either unsorted or a sorted T cell fraction (not recorded which). Receptors originate from a male donor with ankylosing spondylitis.

This clonotype was seen repeatedly, ten times or more. The chain carries TRBV7-3 and TRBJ2-2; D is undetermined. The V gene lost 4 bases and the J gene lost 6 bases, with 6 bases spanning the gap. Germline V gene data show CDR1 as SGHTA and CDR2 as FQGTGA. The CDR3 is 12 amino acids. Here the CDR3 DNA reads TGTGCCAGCAGCTCAATCTCCGGGGAGCTGTTTTTT. Translation: CASSSISGELFF.

This chain joins TRBV6-1 and TRBJ2-7, with 13 bases that match TRBD2. The germline V gene has CDR1 MNHNS and CDR2 SASEGT. The V gene end was trimmed by 3 bases and the J gene end by 6 bases; junction bases not matched to a gene: 5. This CDR3 region has 15 residues. In nucleotides, the CDR3 is TGTGCCAGCAGTGACTTTGGACTAGCGGGAGCCGAGCAGTACTTC. Its translation is CASSDFGLAGAEQYF.

J is TRBJ2-1 and V is TRBV5-1; TRBD1 is a possible D gene (6 bases). CDR3 length equals 15 residues. The germline gives CDR1 SGHRS, CDR2 YFSETQ. Trimming stripped 2 bases from V and 8 bases from J, with 17 bases between. This CDR3 reads CASSLLGHIQDEQFF. CDR3 in DNA: TGCGCCAGCAGCTTACTGGGACATATACAAGATGAGCAGTTCTTC.

This chain connects TRBV6-2 or TRBV6-3 to TRBJ1-2, with D possibly TRBD1 on 6 matching bases. V dropped 2 bases and J dropped 6 bases, with 16 bases sitting between them. The CDR3 has 15 amino acids. Germline CDR1 reads MNHEY; CDR2 reads SVGEGT. The CDR3 sequence: CASSYPLAGVNGYTF. The CDR3 DNA is TGTGCCAGCAGTTACCCCCTAGCAGGGGTAAATGGCTACACCTTC.

This clonotype has more than one count but fewer than ten. The V gene is TRBV20-1, the J gene TRBJ2-7; TRBD2 is a possible D gene (5 bases). The CDR3 is 11 residues long. V gave up 5 bases and J gave up 5 bases, with 10 bases separating them. The germline gives CDR1 DFQATT, CDR2 SNEGSKA (reference sequence). CDR3: CSAAGLDEQYF. As DNA, the CDR3 is TGCAGTGCTGCGGGCCTGGACGAGCAGTACTTC.

The chain employs TRBV7-8 and TRBJ1-1; unclear D gene. The CDR3 is 14 amino acids. Germline V CDR1 and CDR2: SGHVS, FQNEAQ. The V and J ends lost 0 bases and 7 bases respectively, with 12 bases between them. The CDR3 region has the DNA TGTGCCAGCAGCTTAGCCCCTGATATGATTGAAGCTTTCTTT. Its protein product is CASSLAPDMIEAFF.

The chain carries TRBV6-1 and TRBJ2-3, with D unclear. V was shortened by 5 bases and J by 4 bases, with 13 bases between the two germline ends. The CDR3 spans 14 residues. Germline-derived CDR1 and CDR2 are MNHNS and SASEGT. CDR3 sequence reads: CASSRKSPADTQYF. The CDR3 DNA follows: TGTGCCAGCAGTCGGAAATCACCGGCAGATACGCAGTATTTT.

V and J are TRBV25-1 and TRBJ2-7, with TRBD1 matching 10 bases. CDR1 MGHDK and CDR2 SYGVNS come from the germline V gene. The CDR3 runs 14 residues. CDR3 DNA sequence: TGTGTCCGATTTAACCGGGACAGGGGCTACGAGCAGTACTTC. It specifies CVRFNRDRGYEQYF.

This clonotype was counted ten times or more. The V call is TRBV11-3, the J call TRBJ1-5; D call uncertain. The CDR3 runs 12 residues. V lost 5 bases, J lost 7 bases, and 9 bases lay in between. Looked up from germline, CDR1 is SGHNT and CDR2 is YENEEA. CDR3 DNA: TGTGCCAGCAGCCCTTTTAGGCAGCCCCAGCATTTT. Amino acids: CASSPFRQPQHF.

The chain couples TRBV5-5 to TRBJ2-1; D possibly matches TRBD1 or TRBD2 (5 bases each). Looked up from germline, CDR1 is SGHKS and CDR2 is YYEKEE (reference sequence). Trimming stripped 4 bases from V and 2 bases from J, with 13 bases between. The CDR3 has 15 amino acids. The CDR3 loop is CASSAHEGPYNEQFF. In DNA form, the CDR3 reads TGTGCCAGCAGCGCGCACGAGGGACCCTACAATGAGCAGTTCTTC.

The chain combines TRBV6-6 with TRBJ1-1; D gene uncertain. Germline CDR1 and CDR2: MNHNY and SVGAGI (reference sequence). The CDR3 is 12 amino acids. V was cut by 4 bases and J by 5 bases, with 8 bases left in between. The CDR3 DNA follows: TGTGCCAGCAGTTTCCCGGAGACTGAAGCTTTCTTT. Amino acids: CASSFPETEAFF.

The gene calls are TRBV20-1 and TRBJ2-7, with D uncertain. In germline, CDR1 is DFQATT, CDR2 SNEGSKA (reference sequence). Trimming took off 3 bases at V and 0 bases at J, with 9 bases between the two ends. CDR3 size: 13 residues. The CDR3 DNA sequence: TGCAGTGCTAGGAGACACATCTCCTACGAGCAGTACTTC. Its protein is CSARRHISYEQYF.

This clonotype has just a few counts. The V and J genes are TRBV5-1 and TRBJ2-7, with 7 positions matching TRBD1. This CDR3 region has 17 residues. V dropped 1 base and J dropped 2; count of bases not matched to a gene: 12. The germline V gene has CDR1 SGHRS and CDR2 YFSETQ. CDR3 sequence reads: CASSLSTGTESPYEQYF. DNA of the CDR3: TGCGCCAGCAGCTTGTCTACCGGGACAGAGTCCCCCTACGAGCAGTACTTC.

The chain recombines TRBV5-1 with TRBJ1-1; 10 bases match TRBD1. The J call is uncertain, as TRBJ2-2 better fits the DNA end. Germline loops: CDR1 SGHRS, CDR2 YFSETQ. The CDR3 runs 18 residues. The CDR3 nucleotides are TGCGCCAGCAGCTCCCGAACTCCGGGACAGGGGACGGGCGGGGAGCTGTTTTTT. Amino acids: CASSSRTPGQGTGGELFF.

This clonotype was found many times. The chain uses TRBV20-1 and TRBJ2-1; tentative D call: TRBD2 (5 bases). The CDR3 consists of 12 residues. Per germline, CDR1 DFQATT and CDR2 SNEGSKA (reference sequence). The CDR3 DNA is TGCAGAGCGGAAAGATCCTACAATGAGCAGTTCTTC. Its translation is CRAERSYNEQFF.

This clonotype was observed a handful of times. The chain uses TRBV4-1 and TRBJ2-1; 9 nucleotides align to TRBD2. Losses at the gene ends were 1 base for V and 9 bases for J; bases not matched to a gene: 7. Germline CDR1 MGHRA, CDR2 YSYEKL. The CDR3 has 15 residues. The CDR3 spells CASSQGSGLAREQFF. DNA for the CDR3: TGCGCCAGCAGCCAAGGTTCGGGACTAGCCCGTGAGCAGTTCTTC.

The chain employs TRBV7-9 and TRBJ1-1; D not certain. V was shortened by 1 base and J by 5 bases, with 8 bases between the two germline ends. Germline V gives CDR1 SEHNR, CDR2 FQNEAQ (reference sequence). This CDR3 contains 13 residues. CDR3 nucleotide sequence: TGTGCCAGCAGCTTAGACAGTATAACTGAAGCTTTCTTT. It translates to CASSLDSITEAFF.

V usage is TRBV30 and J usage is TRBJ2-3, with D unclear. V lost 5 bases, J lost 2 bases, and 5 bases lay in between. Germline V gives CDR1 GTSNPN, CDR2 SVGIG (reference sequence). The CDR3 contains 11 residues. Here the CDR3 reads CAWGVTDTQYF. CDR3 DNA: TGTGCCTGGGGAGTCACAGATACGCAGTATTTT.

This clonotype was observed many times. The V gene is TRBV12-3 or TRBV12-4, the J gene TRBJ2-7; no clear D gene. V dropped 7 bases and J dropped 4 bases, with 14 bases sitting between them. The CDR3 covers 13 residues. CDR3 in DNA: TGTGCCAGCACCAAATCCCGGTTGTACGAGCAGTACTTC. It specifies CASTKSRLYEQYF.

This clonotype has a count of ten or more. The J gene is TRBJ1-5, the V gene TRBV12-3 or TRBV12-4; D is uncertain. The V gene lost 1 base and the J gene lost 5 bases, with 15 bases spanning the gap. This CDR3 spans 16 amino acids. The CDR3 sequence is CASSLGYRGEDQPQHF. DNA for the CDR3: TGTGCCAGCAGTTTAGGATACCGGGGAGAAGATCAGCCCCAGCATTTT.

The J gene is TRBJ1-3, the V gene TRBV10-3; 10 nucleotides align to TRBD1. CDR3 length: 18 residues. Germline values: CDR1 ENHRY, CDR2 SYGVKD. Trimming at V came to 0 bases and at J to 0 bases, leaving 5 bases not matched to a gene. For the CDR3, the DNA is TGTGCCATCAGTGAGTCTAGGGGGACAGGGGACTCTGGAAACACCATATATTTT. This codes for CAISESRGTGDSGNTIYF.

In its sample, this clonotype was seen many times. The junction departs from germline at one end; a sequencing error may be responsible. The chain recombines TRBV5-1 with TRBJ2-7, with TRBD1 matching over 8 bases. The germline V gene encodes CDR1 SGHRS and CDR2 YFSETQ. This CDR3 is 14 amino acids long. The CDR3 sequence is CASSFGQGGYEQYF. DNA for the CDR3: TGTGCCAGCAGCTTCGGACAGGGTGGGTACGAGCAGTACTTC. The full variable domain, completed using reference TRBV5-1 and TRBJ2-7, is KAGVTQTPRYLIKTRGQQVTLSCSPISGHRSVSWYQQTPGQGLQFLFEYFSETQRNKGNFPGRFSGRQFSNSRSEMNVSTLELGDSALYLCASSFGQGGYEQYFGPGTRLTVT.